This T cell receptor (beta chain) was retrieved from a study of OX40 agonist ivuxolimab in advanced cancers. General observations from the study: Also showing low normalized T-cell clonal expansion were some of the nonresponders. CD8+ T cells averaged more expanded clones than CD4+.

Assay used: immunoSEQ multiplex PCR; TCRdb lists only in-frame clones, some missing. Counted here are 60,000 to 90,000 clones, more than 80% occurring once; the ten biggest clones make up around 0.44%. Worth noting for this clone: Its target is unknown.

Per germline, CDR1 SEHNR and CDR2 FQNEAQ (reference sequence). Trimming removed 4 bases at V and 6 bases at J, with 12 bases between. There are 14 residues in the CDR3. The sampling schedule covered blood at baseline, cycle 4 day 1, and cycle 7 day 1. The source of this sequence is an adult with an advanced solid tumor such as melanoma, head and neck, liver or kidney cancer. The V and J genes are TRBV7-9 and TRBJ1-4; D is possibly TRBD1 (5 bases). Sequenced material: CD4+ or CD8+ T cells sorted from blood, taken in a trial of the OX40 agonist ivuxolimab. DNA for the CDR3: TGTGCCAGCAGCTCCGGTTGGGGCGATGAAAAACTGTTTTTT. It encodes CASSSGWGDEKLFF.